These 14 T cell receptor beta chains share one sample of origin, sequenced in a study of cytomegalovirus exposure and HLA in healthy donors (TCRdb year 2017). The library was built by means of the immunoSEQ multiplex PCR assay. The multiplex PCR relied on a mix of 60 forward primers for TCR Vbeta segments and 13 reverse primers for TCR Jbeta segments. The table comes from immuneACCESS by way of TCRdb, which keeps in-frame sequences with V and J called. Part of the clones is missing from these tables; in studies checked, under half for an unresolved V gene and the rest for unknown reasons. This sample comprises more than 110,000 clones, under 80% of them detected only once. The top ten hold around 10% of the sample. The sample was PBMCs. The receptors were sampled from a woman aged 45-60 years in good health and CMV-seropositive.

The rearrangement uses TRBV29-1 and TRBJ2-5; D is uncertain. The CDR3 consists of 12 residues. Germline loops: CDR1 SQVTM, CDR2 ANQGSEA. The germline V and J ends were trimmed by 6 bases and 2 bases, with 10 bases remaining between them. The CDR3 here is CSVAVQQETQYF. CDR3 coding DNA: TGCAGCGTCGCAGTGCAGCAAGAGACCCAGTACTTC.

The V and J genes are TRBV7-6 and TRBJ2-3; 9 bases agree with TRBD2. The V and J ends lost 1 base and 7 bases, in that order; junction bases with no gene match: 6. The CDR3 runs 15 residues. CDR1 and CDR2 from the germline V gene are SGHVS and FNYEAQ. The CDR3 loop is CASSLVAGDGNTQYF. The CDR3 coding sequence is TGTGCCAGCAGCTTAGTAGCGGGGGATGGAAATACGCAGTATTTT.

J is TRBJ1-6 and V is TRBV5-8; D not resolved. Deletions cut 1 base from V and 5 bases from J, with 10 bases between. The CDR3 has 15 amino acids. Germline loops: CDR1 SGHTS, CDR2 YDEGEE. DNA for the CDR3: TGTGCCAGCAGCTTGTCCCCTACCAATAATTCACCCCTCCACTTT. Protein product: CASSLSPTNNSPLHF.

J is TRBJ1-2 and V is TRBV5-1; D not resolved. This CDR3 has 12 amino acids. Trimming cost V 4 bases and J 8 bases, with 12 bases left between them. From germline, CDR1 is SGHRS and CDR2 YFSETQ. The CDR3 DNA reads as TGCGCCAGCAGCCTTGAGGAGGAAGGCTACACCTTC. Its translation: CASSLEEEGYTF.

The V gene is TRBV30, the J gene TRBJ1-5; D is unclear. The germline CDR1 and CDR2 sequences are GTSNPN and SVGIG (reference sequence). The germline V and J ends were trimmed by 6 bases and 7 bases, with 4 bases remaining between them. The CDR3 covers 9 residues. CDR3 protein: CACRQPQHF. Written as DNA, the CDR3 is TGTGCCTGCAGGCAGCCCCAGCATTTT.

This sequence joins TRBV19 and TRBJ2-1; TRBD1 agrees at 11 bases. V dropped 3 bases and J dropped 7; count of bases not matched to a gene: 5. The germline V gene has CDR1 LNHDA and CDR2 SQIVND (reference sequence). The CDR3 consists of 15 residues. This CDR3 is CASSMWTGGANEQFF. The CDR3 DNA sequence: TGTGCCAGTAGTATGTGGACAGGGGGCGCGAATGAGCAGTTCTTC.

There are a few counts of this clone. The V gene is TRBV14, the J gene TRBJ2-7; D is undetermined. V was cut by 0 bases and J by 1 base, with 4 bases left in between. This CDR3 is 13 amino acids long. Germline V gives CDR1 SGHDN, CDR2 FVKESK. The CDR3 here is CASSQETSYEQYF. The CDR3 nucleotides read TGTGCCAGCAGCCAAGAGACATCCTACGAGCAGTACTTC.

This sequence joins TRBV5-6 and TRBJ2-5; D gene unclear. With 0 bases removed from V and 1 base from J, the gap between germline ends came to 7 bases. The CDR3 has 14 residues. Per germline, CDR1 SGHDT and CDR2 YYEEEE. In DNA form, the CDR3 reads TGTGCCAGCAGCTTGGTTTCCATCCAAGAGACCCAGTACTTC. It codes for CASSLVSIQETQYF.

This chain joins TRBV7-3 and TRBJ2-1; 7 nucleotides line up with TRBD1. V was clipped by 5 bases and J by 1 base; unmatched bases: 5. Germline V gene sequence: CDR1 SGHTA, CDR2 FQGTGA. This CDR3 is built from 15 residues. CDR3 bases: TGTGCCAGCAGCGAGGGGGCAGTTTCCTACAATGAGCAGTTCTTC. It codes for CASSEGAVSYNEQFF.

The chain uses TRBV10-3 and TRBJ1-2; D gene ambiguous. The germline V and J ends were trimmed by 4 bases and 0 bases, with 9 bases remaining between them. The CDR3 totals 14 residues. Germline V CDR1 and CDR2: ENHRY, SYGVKD. The CDR3 DNA sequence: TGTGCCATCAGTGCCGACACAGCTAACTATGGCTACACCTTC. This codes for CAISADTANYGYTF.

The J gene is TRBJ1-1, the V gene TRBV28, with a weak D call TRBD1 (5 bases). The CDR3 covers 13 residues. Trimming took 7 bases from V and 5 from J, leaving 14 bases between them. Germline V lookup: CDR1 MDHEN, CDR2 SYDVKM. CDR3 amino acids: CASNLAGGTEAFF. CDR3 in DNA: TGTGCCAGCAATCTAGCGGGGGGGACTGAAGCTTTCTTT.

The chain uses TRBV30 and TRBJ2-7, with D uncertain. V was cut by 3 bases and J by 5 bases, with 8 bases left in between. This CDR3 comprises 11 residues. Germline assignment: CDR1 GTSNPN and CDR2 SVGIG (reference sequence). The CDR3 loop is CAWSRTDEQYF. The CDR3 nucleotides are TGTGCCTGGAGCCGAACAGACGAGCAGTACTTC.

The V call is TRBV15, the J call TRBJ2-1; D may be TRBD2 (7 bases). Germline CDR1 and CDR2: LNHNV and YYDKDF (reference sequence). The V and J ends lost 6 bases and 5 bases respectively, with 17 bases between them. The length of the CDR3 is 15 residues. CDR3 bases: TGTGCCACCAGATTAAAGGGGGGGGTTCACAATGAGCAGTTCTTC. Encoded protein: CATRLKGGVHNEQFF.

V and J are TRBV30 and TRBJ2-1; 10 nucleotides line up with TRBD2. Germline CDR1 GTSNPN, CDR2 SVGIG (reference sequence). The V segment lost 3 bases and the J segment 8 bases; nucleotides outside the gene matches: 10. The CDR3 spans 15 residues. The CDR3 sequence: CAWRVAGGLLDEQFF. The CDR3 coding sequence is TGTGCCTGGAGGGTAGCGGGGGGCCTACTCGATGAGCAGTTCTTC.